This T cell receptor (beta chain) was sequenced in a study of T cell responses to AZD1222 COVID-19 vaccine (dated by TCRdb to 2020 to 2023). Concerning the study at large: TCR sequencing was performed for roughly 250 trial participants, of whom around 210 were given two doses of AZD1222 and around 26 were given two doses of MenACWY control vaccine. Trial participants were enrolled by age into subgroups of 18-55, 56-69 and 70-plus years, and approximately 150, 30 and 60 TCR-sequenced participants, respectively, were included in these subgroups.

The CDR3 regions of human TCRbeta chains were subjected to immunosequencing. The source study handled its data this way. TCRs in the repertoires were matched against a reference library of SARS-CoV-2-specific TCRs that had been generated with the MIRA antigen-specificity platform. Breadth was defined as the fraction of unique TCRs that were SARS-CoV-2-associated. Depth was defined as the fraction of total T cells that were SARS-CoV-2-associated. Using the MIRA data, each spike-specific TCR was mapped to the spike region that the TCR reacts to and placed in a CD4 or CD8 class. Log10-transformed breadth and depth values were compared by one-way ANOVA with Sidak's multiple comparisons tests. Entries here come from immuneACCESS through TCRdb and include only in-frame sequences with V and J called. Some clones fail to appear in such tables; in the studies checked, an unresolved V gene covers under half of the shortfall, and the cause of the remainder is unknown. V, J and clone size reflect that table, while D and trimming were determined from the DNA. For this sample the table gives 150,000 to 200,000 clones, of which about nine tenths were detected only once. In total, the top ten clones hold roughly 4.3% of the sample.

What the work shows at the level of the full study, not this receptor alone: Only five to seven AZD1222 recipients were SARS-CoV-2 seropositive at baseline, limiting conclusions about previously exposed vaccinees. CD4 TCRs associated with the vaccine covered the entire spike protein, and the dominant responses were in regions 160-218 and 743-854. In the small 56-69-year group, the increase in depth fell short of significance, most likely because of low power. After two AZD1222 doses, spike-specific TCR breadth and depth were significantly higher than at day 0 and than in MenACWY recipients. Because no day 14 peak-response samples were available, repertoires were characterized only after the peak T cell response. Most participants were white British and females outnumbered males, and the authors suggested that clonal diversity may have been underestimated. Epitopes outside the regions mutated in the B.1.351 and B.1.1.7 variants were reportedly recognized by nearly half of the unique spike-specific TCRs.

Including cysteine and phenylalanine, the CDR3 has 14 amino acids. The CDR3 DNA has 42 bases and is translated from base 1. Trimmed from V: 7 bases; trimmed from J: 4 bases; junction bases lacking a gene match: 9. According to the germline V gene, CDR1 reads WSHSY and CDR2 reads SAAADI. Sample time point, as interpreted from the label and publication: about 28 days (+/-7) after the second vaccine dose. The sample's treatment or condition label is to be understood as: meningococcal conjugate vaccine given as trial control. Samples from vaccinated people were obtained from the UK trials COV001 and COV002, which included a single-blind randomized controlled phase 2/3 trial of AZD1222 (ChAdOx1 nCoV-19) in healthy adults. For TCRbeta chain sequencing, PBMC samples were collected from trial participants at day 0 and at day 28 after the second dose. With respect to this clone: Its cognate antigen has yet to be identified. Base qualities are not recorded, but no much larger clone differs from it by a single base.

The V and J segments used are TRBV10-2 and TRBJ1-2, with 7 bases in between that match TRBD1. The starting material was peripheral blood, obtained 28 days after the second dose of the MenACWY control vaccine. The sequence came from an adult who received the MenACWY meningococcal vaccine as a control. The CDR3 has the sequence CASTKGQRTYGYTF. The base sequence is TGCGCCAGCACAAAGGGACAGCGTACCTATGGCTACACCTTC.